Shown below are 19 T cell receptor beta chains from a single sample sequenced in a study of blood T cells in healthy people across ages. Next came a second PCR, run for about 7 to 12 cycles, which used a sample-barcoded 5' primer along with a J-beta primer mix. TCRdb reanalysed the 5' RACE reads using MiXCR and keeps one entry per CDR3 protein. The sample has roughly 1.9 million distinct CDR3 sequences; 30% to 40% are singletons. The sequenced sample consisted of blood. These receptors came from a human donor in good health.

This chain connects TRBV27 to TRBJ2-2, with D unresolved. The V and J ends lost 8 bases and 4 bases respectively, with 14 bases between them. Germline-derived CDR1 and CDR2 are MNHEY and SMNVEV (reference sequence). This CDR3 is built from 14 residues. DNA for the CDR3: TGTGCCAGCGGACCTCACATGGGCACCGGGGAGCTGTTTTTT. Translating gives CASGPHMGTGELFF.

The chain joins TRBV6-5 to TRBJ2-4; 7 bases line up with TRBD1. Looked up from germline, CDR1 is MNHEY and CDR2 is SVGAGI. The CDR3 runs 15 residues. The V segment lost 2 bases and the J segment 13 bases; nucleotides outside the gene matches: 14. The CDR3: CASSYDWTGSVEQYF. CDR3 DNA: TGTGCCAGCAGTTACGATTGGACAGGCAGCGTTGAGCAGTACTTC.

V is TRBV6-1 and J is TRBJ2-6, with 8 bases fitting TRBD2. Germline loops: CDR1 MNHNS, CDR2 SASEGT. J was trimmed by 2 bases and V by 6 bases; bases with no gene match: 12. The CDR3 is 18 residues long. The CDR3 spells CASSDRGGRTPGANVLTF. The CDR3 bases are TGTGCCAGCAGCGACCGGGGGGGGCGTACTCCTGGGGCCAACGTCCTGACTTTC.

For the CDR3, the DNA is TGTGCCAGCAGCCAAGAGGGGGCAGGGTGGGTAGGAGAGACCCAGTACTTC. It is translated as CASSQEGAGWVGETQYF. The V and J genes are TRBV4-2 and TRBJ2-5; D is possibly TRBD1 (6 bases). Germline lookup yields CDR1 LGHNA and CDR2 YNFKEQ. The CDR3 totals 17 residues. V was pared by 0 bases and J by 4 bases, with 18 bases between.

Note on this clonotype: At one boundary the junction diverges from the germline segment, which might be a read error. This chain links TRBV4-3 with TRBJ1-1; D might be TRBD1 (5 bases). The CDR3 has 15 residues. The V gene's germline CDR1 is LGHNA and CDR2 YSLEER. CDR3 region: CASSQGGGLNTEALF. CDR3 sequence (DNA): TGCGCCAGCAGTCAAGGTGGGGGGTTGAACACTGAAGCTCTCTTT.

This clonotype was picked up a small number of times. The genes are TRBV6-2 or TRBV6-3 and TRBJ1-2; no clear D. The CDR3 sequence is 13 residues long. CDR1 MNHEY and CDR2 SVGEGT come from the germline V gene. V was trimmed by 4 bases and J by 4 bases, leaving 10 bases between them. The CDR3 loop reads CASSSPDRYGYTF. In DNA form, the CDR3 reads TGTGCCAGCAGTTCTCCAGACCGCTATGGCTACACCTTC.

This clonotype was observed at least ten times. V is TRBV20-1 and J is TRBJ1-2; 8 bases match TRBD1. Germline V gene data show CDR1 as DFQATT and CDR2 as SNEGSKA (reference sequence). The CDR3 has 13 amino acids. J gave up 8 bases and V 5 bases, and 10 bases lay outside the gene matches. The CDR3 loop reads CSAFDRGSFGYTF. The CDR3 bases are TGCAGTGCTTTCGACAGGGGTTCCTTCGGCTACACCTTC.

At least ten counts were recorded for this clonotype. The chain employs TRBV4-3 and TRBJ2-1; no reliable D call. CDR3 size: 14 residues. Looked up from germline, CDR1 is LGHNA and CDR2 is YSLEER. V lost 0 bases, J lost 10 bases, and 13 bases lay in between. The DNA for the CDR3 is TGCGCCAGCAGCCAAGATATTAACACCGGAGAGCAGTTCTTC. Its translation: CASSQDINTGEQFF.

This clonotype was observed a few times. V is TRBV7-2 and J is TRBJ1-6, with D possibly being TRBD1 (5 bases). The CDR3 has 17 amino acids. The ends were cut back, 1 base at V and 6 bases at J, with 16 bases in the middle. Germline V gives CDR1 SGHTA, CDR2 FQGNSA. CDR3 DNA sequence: TGTGCCAGCAGCTTAGTTGGGGGTACAGCATCTAATTCACCCCTCCACTTT. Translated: CASSLVGGTASNSPLHF.

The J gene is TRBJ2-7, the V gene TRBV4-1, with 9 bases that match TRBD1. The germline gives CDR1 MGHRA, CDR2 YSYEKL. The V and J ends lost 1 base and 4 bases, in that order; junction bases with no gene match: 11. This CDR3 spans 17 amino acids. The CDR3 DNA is TGCGCCAGCAGCCAAGTTTCCACTTGGGGACAGGGTTACGAGCAGTACTTC. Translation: CASSQVSTWGQGYEQYF.

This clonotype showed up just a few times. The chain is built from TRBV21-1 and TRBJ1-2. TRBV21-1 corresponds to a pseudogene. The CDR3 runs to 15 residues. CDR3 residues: CASSKSEHLNYGYTF. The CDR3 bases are TGTGCCAGCAGCAAAAGCGAACACCTCAACTATGGCTACACCTTC.

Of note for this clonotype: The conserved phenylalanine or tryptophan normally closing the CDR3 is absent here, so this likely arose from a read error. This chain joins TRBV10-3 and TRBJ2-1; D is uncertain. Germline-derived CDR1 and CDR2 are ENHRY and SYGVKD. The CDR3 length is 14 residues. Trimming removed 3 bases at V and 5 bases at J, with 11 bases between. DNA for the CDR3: TGTGCCATCAGTGAAACCTTAAGTAACAATGAGCAGTTCTGC. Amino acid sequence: CAISETLSNNEQFC.

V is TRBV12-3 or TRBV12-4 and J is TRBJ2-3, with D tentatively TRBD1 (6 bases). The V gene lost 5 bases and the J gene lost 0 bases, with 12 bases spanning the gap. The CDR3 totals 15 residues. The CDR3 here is CASSAGAASTDTQYF. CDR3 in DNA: TGTGCCAGCAGTGCAGGGGCCGCGAGCACAGATACGCAGTATTTT.

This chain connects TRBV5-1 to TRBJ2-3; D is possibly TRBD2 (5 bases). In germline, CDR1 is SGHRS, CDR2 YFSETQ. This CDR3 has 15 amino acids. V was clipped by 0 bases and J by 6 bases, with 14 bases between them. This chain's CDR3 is CASSLVDYRRDTQYF. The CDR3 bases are TGCGCCAGCAGCTTGGTTGATTATAGGAGGGATACGCAGTATTTT.

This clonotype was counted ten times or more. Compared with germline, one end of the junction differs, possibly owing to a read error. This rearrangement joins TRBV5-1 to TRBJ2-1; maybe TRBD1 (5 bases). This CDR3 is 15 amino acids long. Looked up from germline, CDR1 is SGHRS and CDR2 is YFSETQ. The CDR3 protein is CASSLVQGPYNEQFF. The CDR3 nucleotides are TGTGCCAGCAGCTTAGTGCAGGGTCCCTACAATGAGCAGTTCTTC.

The CDR3 nucleotides read TGTGCCAGCAGCCATACTACAGAGGAACAGCCCCAGCATTTT. Translating gives CASSHTTEEQPQHF. The chain has TRBV3-1 and TRBJ1-5; no clear D. The CDR3 consists of 14 residues. Germline CDR1 reads LGHDT; CDR2 reads YNNKEL (reference sequence). Trimming left V 3 bases short and J 7 bases short, with 13 bases between. The variable domain in full, with the rest retrieved from reference TRBV3-1 and TRBJ1-5, is DTAVSQTPKYLVTQMGNDKSIKCEQNLGHDTMYWYKQDSKKFLKIMFSYNNKELIINETVPNRFSPKSPDKAHLNLHINSLELGDSAVYFCASSHTTEEQPQHFGDGTRLSIL.

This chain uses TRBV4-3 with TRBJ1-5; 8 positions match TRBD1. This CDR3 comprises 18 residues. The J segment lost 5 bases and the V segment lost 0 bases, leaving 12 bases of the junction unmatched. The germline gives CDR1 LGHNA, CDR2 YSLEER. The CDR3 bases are TGCGCCAGCAGCCAAGAGAGAGGAGGACAGGGAGACTATCAGCCCCAGCATTTT. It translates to CASSQERGGQGDYQPQHF.

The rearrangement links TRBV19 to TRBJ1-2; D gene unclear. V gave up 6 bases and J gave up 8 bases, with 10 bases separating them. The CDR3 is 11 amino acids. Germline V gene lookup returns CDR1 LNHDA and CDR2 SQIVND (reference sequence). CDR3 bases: TGTGCCAGTAGACCGACCCTCGGCTACACCTTC. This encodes CASRPTLGYTF.

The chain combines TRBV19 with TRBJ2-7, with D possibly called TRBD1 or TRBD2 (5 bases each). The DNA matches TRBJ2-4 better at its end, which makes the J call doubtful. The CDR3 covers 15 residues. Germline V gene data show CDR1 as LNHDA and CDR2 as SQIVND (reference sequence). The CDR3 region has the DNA TGTGCCAGTAGTATAGGTCGAACGGGACGGGGCATTCAGTACTTC. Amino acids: CASSIGRTGRGIQYF.